The next 32 T cell receptor beta chains were all read from a single sample in a study of vaccination and CD4 T cells after COVID-19. Treatment: approximately 9-day PBMC culture with coronavirus spike peptide pools or control peptides (ViraFEST assay). With the Oncomine TCR Beta short-read assay, DNA from cultured CD4+ T cells was sequenced. One entry per CDR3 protein, called by TCRdb with MiXCR from the PCR reads. The sample carries about 20,000 distinct CDR3 sequences, 45% to 55% recorded once. No cognate antigen is known for these TCRs. The sample comprised CD4+ T cells from blood, cultured in vitro. The receptor set was obtained from a human donor who had recovered from COVID-19.

This sequence joins TRBV30 and TRBJ1-1, with D hard to call. CDR3 length: 13 amino acids. Looked up from germline, CDR1 is GTSNPN and CDR2 is SVGIG (reference sequence). V was pared by 0 bases and J by 0 bases, with 5 bases between. The CDR3 region has the DNA TGTGCCTGGAGTGTGGGCTTGAACACTGAAGCTTTCTTT. It is translated as CAWSVGLNTEAFF.

This sequence joins TRBV14 and TRBJ1-2; maybe TRBD1 (5 bases). The CDR3 contains 15 residues. In germline, CDR1 is SGHDN, CDR2 FVKESK. The germline V and J ends were trimmed by 3 bases and 3 bases, with 14 bases remaining between them. CDR3 protein: CASSQGDRLDYGYTF. The CDR3, as DNA: TGTGCCAGCAGCCAGGGGGATCGCCTTGACTATGGCTACACCTTC.

The rearrangement joins TRBV20-1 to TRBJ2-2, with 11 bases that match TRBD1. This CDR3 has 14 amino acids. V shed 3 bases and J 5 bases; nucleotides not matched to a gene: 2. Germline assignment: CDR1 DFQATT and CDR2 SNEGSKA (reference sequence). In DNA, the CDR3 is TGCAGTGCTAGGGGGACAGGGGGTACCGGGGAGCTGTTTTTT. Encoded protein: CSARGTGGTGELFF.

This clonotype was seen a few times. The V call is TRBV7-9, the J call TRBJ1-2; D gene ambiguous. The CDR3 contains 13 residues. Trimming left V 1 base short and J 4 bases short, with 7 bases between. The V gene's germline CDR1 is SEHNR and CDR2 FQNEAQ (reference sequence). Written as DNA, the CDR3 is TGTGCCAGCAGCTTAGAAGCCCTCTATGGCTACACCTTC. Protein: CASSLEALYGYTF. The complete variable domain, with remaining parts taken from reference TRBV7-9 and TRBJ1-2, reads DTGVSQNPRHKITKRGQNVTFRCDPISEHNRLYWYRQTLGQGPEFLTYFQNEAQLEKSRLLSDRFSAERPKGSFSTLEIQRTEQGDSAMYLCASSLEALYGYTFGSGTRLTVV.

This clonotype showed up just a few times. V and J are TRBV15 and TRBJ1-2; D may be TRBD1 (5 bases). The CDR3 consists of 14 residues. Germline V CDR1 and CDR2: LNHNV, YYDKDF (reference sequence). The V gene lost 1 base and the J gene lost 5 bases, with 11 bases spanning the gap. The CDR3, as DNA: TGTGCCACCAGCAGAGGGGGACCCGAGTATGGCTACACCTTC. Translated, it gives CATSRGGPEYGYTF.

The chain joins TRBV25-1 to TRBJ2-7; D gene ambiguous. The V end was cut by 2 bases, the J end by 3 bases, with 11 bases between. This CDR3 comprises 14 residues. From germline, CDR1 is MGHDK and CDR2 SYGVNS. The CDR3 coding sequence is TGTGCCAGCAGTGAAGGCGGCGTAATCTACGAGCAGTACTTC. Its translation is CASSEGGVIYEQYF.

The rearrangement links TRBV19 to TRBJ2-3, with D perhaps TRBD2 (6 bases). The CDR3 contains 16 residues. V was pared by 3 bases and J by 0 bases, with 13 bases between. Germline V gives CDR1 LNHDA, CDR2 SQIVND (reference sequence). The CDR3 reads CASSMGGGISTDTQYF. CDR3 nucleotides: TGTGCCAGTAGTATGGGAGGCGGGATAAGCACAGATACGCAGTATTTT.

DNA for the CDR3: TGTGCCAGCAGTTACCGACAGGAAGCTTTCTTT. It encodes CASSYRQEAFF. The genes are TRBV27 and TRBJ1-1, with a weak D call TRBD1 (5 bases). CDR3 length: 11 amino acids. The V gene's germline CDR1 is MNHEY and CDR2 SMNVEV (reference sequence). V lost 4 bases to trimming and J lost 8 bases, with 8 bases between them.

CDR3 nucleotide sequence: TGTGCCAGCAGCCGCACAGGGGGCGGTGATACGCAGTATTTT. Protein sequence: CASSRTGGGDTQYF. V is TRBV6-2 or TRBV6-3 and J is TRBJ2-3; the match to TRBD1 covers 9 bases. The CDR3 spans 14 residues. J was trimmed by 6 bases and V by 6 bases; bases with no gene match: 7. Germline V lookup: CDR1 MNHEY, CDR2 SVGEGT.

The sample holds a few counts of this clonotype. This chain uses TRBV27 with TRBJ1-5; 7 nucleotides agree with TRBD1. Germline V lookup: CDR1 MNHEY, CDR2 SMNVEV (reference sequence). J was trimmed by 7 bases and V by 2 bases; bases with no gene match: 11. The CDR3 has 16 amino acids. CDR3 amino acids: CASSLQRTGGGQPQHF. The DNA of the CDR3 is TGTGCCAGCAGTTTACAACGGACAGGTGGTGGGCAGCCCCAGCATTTT.

The V call is TRBV20-1, the J call TRBJ2-7; D might be TRBD1 (5 bases). The CDR3 consists of 13 residues. Germline V gives CDR1 DFQATT, CDR2 SNEGSKA (reference sequence). With 5 bases removed from V and 6 bases from J, the gap between germline ends came to 17 bases. The chain's CDR3 is CSARVTGAGEQYF. In DNA form, the CDR3 reads TGCAGTGCTCGGGTCACTGGGGCAGGCGAGCAGTACTTC.

CDR3 sequence reads: CASSYRGGSGNTIYF. The CDR3 DNA follows: TGTGCCAGCAGCTACAGGGGTGGCTCTGGAAACACCATATATTTT. The chain recombines TRBV7-6 with TRBJ1-3, with 7 bases fitting TRBD1. V lost 4 bases and J lost 0; bases outside the gene matches: 3. This CDR3 comprises 15 residues. The germline gives CDR1 SGHVS, CDR2 FNYEAQ.

This clonotype was recorded a few times. This chain links TRBV7-6 with TRBJ2-2; D remains unclear. The CDR3 length is 13 residues. V was shortened by 0 bases and J by 4 bases, with 3 bases between the two germline ends. CDR1 is SGHVS and CDR2 is FNYEAQ in the germline V gene. CDR3 nucleotide sequence: TGTGCCAGCAGCTTAGCGGTCACCGGGGAGCTGTTTTTT. This sequence encodes CASSLAVTGELFF.

The chain joins TRBV11-2 to TRBJ2-1, with D possibly matching TRBD1 (5 bases). Germline CDR1 is SGHAT and CDR2 is FQNNGV. V lost 3 bases to trimming and J lost 0 bases, with 9 bases between them. This CDR3 has 15 residues. The CDR3 DNA reads as TGTGCCAGCAGCTTGGACATCCTCTCCTACAATGAGCAGTTCTTC. Encoded protein: CASSLDILSYNEQFF.

This clonotype was counted only a few times. V and J are TRBV7-8 and TRBJ1-5; no definite D call. The V end was cut by 7 bases, the J end by 8 bases, with 21 bases between. The CDR3 totals 15 residues. Looked up from germline, CDR1 is SGHVS and CDR2 is FQNEAQ. CDR3: CASTSAGSQSEPQHF. The DNA for the CDR3 is TGTGCCAGCACCTCGGCGGGGAGTCAATCGGAGCCCCAGCATTTT.

The V gene is TRBV6-1, the J gene TRBJ2-5; 9 nucleotides line up with TRBD2. The V and J ends lost 6 bases and 5 bases, in that order; junction bases with no gene match: 4. The CDR3 contains 13 residues. Germline V CDR1 and CDR2: MNHNS, SASEGT. CDR3 residues: CASRASGAETQYF. CDR3 nucleotide sequence: TGTGCCAGCAGGGCTAGCGGGGCGGAGACCCAGTACTTC.

This clonotype occurred a few times. The chain joins TRBV20-1 to TRBJ2-7, with TRBD2 as a possible D gene (5 bases). Germline loops: CDR1 DFQATT, CDR2 SNEGSKA (reference sequence). This CDR3 has 12 residues. With 0 bases removed from V and 7 bases from J, the gap between germline ends came to 10 bases. The CDR3 loop reads CSARDNGGEQYF. The CDR3 DNA follows: TGCAGTGCTAGAGATAACGGCGGGGAGCAGTACTTC.

The chain combines TRBV6-5 with TRBJ2-7; 9 bases line up with TRBD1. This CDR3 is built from 14 residues. With 2 bases clipped from V and 6 bases from J, the junction kept 5 bases outside the gene matches. Germline values: CDR1 MNHEY, CDR2 SVGAGI. The CDR3 DNA is TGTGCCAGCAGTTACGGGACAGGGCGTCTCGAGCAGTACTTC. Its protein product is CASSYGTGRLEQYF.

Only a few counts were recorded for this clonotype. V usage is TRBV6-1 and J usage is TRBJ2-1; D may match TRBD1 or TRBD2 (5 bases each). The V and J ends lost 4 bases and 12 bases respectively, with 22 bases between them. Germline values: CDR1 MNHNS, CDR2 SASEGT. The length of the CDR3 is 15 residues. CDR3 nucleotides: TGTGCCAGCAGTGTCCGAGGGCGGACAATGACGGGGCAGTTCTTC. Its translation: CASSVRGRTMTGQFF.

This clonotype was found a few times. The chain recombines TRBV19 with TRBJ1-5, with D possibly being TRBD1 (6 bases). The CDR3 is made up of 17 amino acids. The germline V gene encodes CDR1 LNHDA and CDR2 SQIVND (reference sequence). V shed 5 bases and J shed 5 bases, with 22 bases lying between them. The CDR3 region has the DNA TGTGCCAGTAGTGGGGGCGGGGCTGGGGGACGACATCAGCCCCAGCATTTT. Amino acids: CASSGGGAGGRHQPQHF.

As to this clonotype: Its ends do not fully match the called genes, so a read error is possible. The chain combines TRBV7-7 with TRBJ1-1; D possibly corresponds to TRBD1 (6 bases). This CDR3 has 13 residues. CDR1 and CDR2 (germline): SSHAT, FNYEAQ (reference sequence). The CDR3 loop reads CASSLDRSTEAFF. CDR3 DNA: TGTGCTAGCAGCTTAGACAGGTCCACTGAAGCTTTCTTT.

In its sample, this clonotype was seen a few times. This chain links TRBV27 with TRBJ1-1; D perhaps matches TRBD1 (6 bases). CDR3 length: 14 amino acids. Germline V gene data show CDR1 as MNHEY and CDR2 as SMNVEV (reference sequence). The V end was cut by 3 bases, the J end by 3 bases, with 11 bases between. CDR3 DNA sequence: TGTGCCAGCAGTTTGGGGGGCCCGGACACTGAAGCTTTCTTT. Translated, it gives CASSLGGPDTEAFF.

This clonotype was observed a handful of times. This chain joins TRBV6-5 and TRBJ2-2, with 9 bases identical to TRBD2. In germline, CDR1 is MNHEY, CDR2 SVGAGI. Trimming took 2 bases from V and 1 from J; bases not matched to a gene: 8. This CDR3 is 18 amino acids long. CDR3 amino acids: CASSYGLGAGGNTGELFF. DNA of the CDR3: TGTGCCAGCAGTTACGGCTTGGGAGCGGGGGGGAACACCGGGGAGCTGTTTTTT.

The chain carries TRBV4-1 and TRBJ1-3; D unclear. The length of the CDR3 is 17 residues. CDR1 is MGHRA and CDR2 is YSYEKL in the germline V gene. Deletions cut 4 bases from V and 4 bases from J, with 20 bases between. In DNA, the CDR3 is TGCGCCAGCAGCCTTCCCGACTGGGAGCCTGCGGGAAACACCATATATTTT. It translates to CASSLPDWEPAGNTIYF.

The CDR3 protein is CASSLGGQGTYEQYF. The DNA of the CDR3 is TGTGCCAGCAGCTTGGGAGGACAGGGGACCTACGAGCAGTACTTC. This rearrangement joins TRBV7-3 to TRBJ2-7, with 9 bases that match TRBD1. V lost 3 bases to trimming and J lost 2 bases; unmatched junction nucleotides: 5. This CDR3 is built from 15 residues. Germline V lookup: CDR1 SGHTA, CDR2 FQGTGA.

This clonotype is a singleton in its sample. The rearrangement joins TRBV5-1 to TRBJ2-7; 7 positions match TRBD1. Looked up from germline, CDR1 is SGHRS and CDR2 is YFSETQ. Trimming removed 4 bases from V and 2 bases from J; junction bases left unmatched: 9. This CDR3 spans 15 amino acids. The CDR3 sequence is CASSGTTGAPYEQYF. The CDR3, as DNA: TGCGCCAGCAGCGGGACCACAGGGGCCCCCTACGAGCAGTACTTC.

The rearrangement joins TRBV6-1 to TRBJ1-2, with 11 bases identical to TRBD1. The CDR3 runs 14 residues. Germline trimming cut 3 bases from V and 8 bases from J; bases unmatched to any gene: 5. The germline V gene encodes CDR1 MNHNS and CDR2 SASEGT. DNA for the CDR3: TGTGCCAGCAGTGAGAGGGACAGGGGGTCGGGCTACACCTTC. It yields the protein CASSERDRGSGYTF.

This chain joins TRBV6-1 and TRBJ2-5; 9 nucleotides align to TRBD1. Germline assignment: CDR1 MNHNS and CDR2 SASEGT. Losses at the gene ends were 5 bases for V and 2 bases for J; bases not matched to a gene: 3. The length of the CDR3 is 14 residues. CDR3 sequence (DNA): TGTGCCAGCAGTCGGACAGGGGTGCAAGAGACCCAGTACTTC. It translates to CASSRTGVQETQYF.

Judged by abundance, this clonotype is medium-sized. V and J are TRBV20-1 and TRBJ2-1, with D unclear. CDR1 DFQATT and CDR2 SNEGSKA come from the germline V gene (reference sequence). V was shortened by 3 bases and J by 5 bases, with 8 bases between the two germline ends. The CDR3 loop spans 12 amino acids. In DNA, the CDR3 is TGCAGTGCTAGCCTGACCGACAATGAGCAGTTCTTC. Residues: CSASLTDNEQFF.

On this clonotype: The junction and the germline gene differ at one end; a read error may be behind it. The chain employs TRBV7-7 and TRBJ2-5; 11 nucleotides match TRBD2. The length of the CDR3 is 16 residues. Germline V lookup: CDR1 SSHAT, CDR2 FNYEAQ (reference sequence). DNA of the CDR3: TGTGCTAGCAGCCAGACTAGCGGGGCCAGGGGGGAGACCCAGTACTTC. Its translation is CASSQTSGARGETQYF.

This clonotype was seen only a few times. The chain recombines TRBV20-1 with TRBJ2-7; 7 bases map to TRBD1. Germline V gives CDR1 DFQATT, CDR2 SNEGSKA (reference sequence). Trimming removed 6 bases from V and 6 bases from J; junction bases left unmatched: 11. This CDR3 has 13 residues. The CDR3 reads CSAPRGYAAEQYF. The CDR3 DNA sequence: TGCAGTGCCCCCAGGGGGTACGCGGCCGAGCAGTACTTC.

CDR3 sequence: CASRAGPGNTIYF. The DNA of the CDR3 is TGTGCCAGCAGAGCGGGCCCAGGAAACACCATATATTTT. The rearrangement joins TRBV6-1 to TRBJ1-3, with D uncertain. The CDR3 runs 13 residues. Germline V gives CDR1 MNHNS, CDR2 SASEGT. Trimming removed 6 bases at V and 4 bases at J, with 10 bases between.